One sample yielded the 32 T cell receptor beta chains listed below, sequenced in a study of cytomegalovirus exposure and HLA in healthy donors. Primers included in the PCR were 60 Vbeta and 13 Jbeta primers. Assay: immunoSEQ multiplex PCR; the TCRdb copy retains only in-frame clones and omits some. The sample has roughly 120,000 clones, 75% to 85% seen once; the top ten hold around 4.3%. The sample was PBMCs. The receptors were sampled from a man aged 25-45 years in good health and CMV-seropositive.

V gene TRBV5-4 combines with J gene TRBJ2-3, with D tentatively TRBD2 (6 bases). Germline-derived CDR1 and CDR2 are SGHNT and YYREEE (reference sequence). V was clipped by 6 bases and J by 1 base, with 15 bases between them. The CDR3 contains 15 residues. CDR3: CASKSSALRTDTQYF. The CDR3 coding sequence is TGTGCCAGCAAGTCTAGCGCGTTACGCACAGATACGCAGTATTTT.

V is TRBV18 and J is TRBJ1-1, with 7 bases lining up with TRBD1. V shed 3 bases and J 0 bases; nucleotides not matched to a gene: 4. This CDR3 is 15 amino acids long. CDR1 KGHSH and CDR2 LQKENI come from the germline V gene. CDR3 sequence reads: CASSPGTAMNTEAFF. CDR3 nucleotides: TGTGCCAGCTCACCCGGGACAGCCATGAACACTGAAGCTTTCTTT.

The chain employs TRBV6-1 and TRBJ1-2, with TRBD1 matching 9 bases. CDR3 length equals 17 residues. The V gene's germline CDR1 is MNHNS and CDR2 SASEGT. V trimming: 4 bases; J trimming: 5 bases; junction bases outside the gene matches: 14. The CDR3 DNA follows: TGTGCCAGCAGTGCCTTGGGTCCGGGACAGGGAATTTATGGCTACACCTTC. Amino acid sequence: CASSALGPGQGIYGYTF.

About this clone: This sample also contains other DNA sequences that code for the same CDR3. The chain is built from TRBV4-2 and TRBJ1-1; D is ambiguous. Per germline, CDR1 LGHNA and CDR2 YNFKEQ. V was cut by 0 bases and J by 0 bases, with 11 bases left in between. The CDR3 contains 16 residues. The CDR3 reads CASSQEGGRLNTEAFF. The CDR3 bases are TGTGCCAGCAGCCAAGAAGGTGGCAGGTTGAACACTGAAGCTTTCTTT.

This sequence joins TRBV6-6 and TRBJ2-1, with 10 bases identical to TRBD2. CDR3 size: 15 residues. Trimming at V came to 11 bases and at J to 2 bases, leaving 9 bases not matched to a gene. Germline V gives CDR1 MNHNY, CDR2 SVGAGI (reference sequence). The CDR3 loop reads CAARTLAGAYNEQFF. CDR3 bases: TGTGCCGCCCGAACCCTAGCGGGGGCCTACAATGAGCAGTTCTTC.

The chain has TRBV28 and TRBJ2-7, with TRBD2 identical over 8 bases. This CDR3 region has 15 residues. V shed 6 bases and J 3 bases; nucleotides not matched to a gene: 10. Germline assignment: CDR1 MDHEN and CDR2 SYDVKM. The CDR3 bases are TGTGCCAGCAGACCTCCGGGACTAGGACGCTACGAGCAGTACTTC. It is translated as CASRPPGLGRYEQYF.

The chain uses TRBV28 and TRBJ1-3; 7 bases align to TRBD1. The CDR3 has 14 amino acids. Germline V gene sequence: CDR1 MDHEN, CDR2 SYDVKM. J lost 1 base, V lost 6 bases, and 3 bases had no gene match. This CDR3 is CASRTGASGNTIYF. The CDR3 nucleotides are TGTGCCAGCAGAACAGGGGCTTCTGGAAACACCATATATTTT.

The V gene is TRBV15, the J gene TRBJ2-7; D may be TRBD2 (5 bases). This CDR3 is 15 amino acids long. The V end was cut by 0 bases, the J end by 0 bases, with 9 bases between. CDR1 and CDR2 (germline): LNHNV, YYDKDF (reference sequence). This chain's CDR3 is CATSRDSRDSYEQYF. The CDR3 DNA reads as TGTGCCACCAGCAGAGATTCTCGGGACTCCTACGAGCAGTACTTC.

This chain connects TRBV19 to TRBJ1-2; the match to TRBD1 covers 7 bases. The J segment lost 5 bases and the V segment lost 7 bases, leaving 10 bases of the junction unmatched. This CDR3 spans 14 amino acids. Germline CDR1 LNHDA, CDR2 SQIVND (reference sequence). As DNA, the CDR3 is TGTGCCAGTACATCGACAGGGTACCCATATGGCTACACCTTC. It codes for CASTSTGYPYGYTF.

This chain joins TRBV7-2 and TRBJ2-7, with D perhaps matching TRBD1 (6 bases). The CDR3 runs to 15 residues. Trimming shortened V by 1 base and J by 3 bases, and 13 bases separated the two germline ends. Germline CDR1 SGHTA, CDR2 FQGNSA. The CDR3 here is CASSLGQGTYYEQYF. In DNA, the CDR3 is TGTGCCAGCAGCTTAGGTCAGGGGACATACTACGAGCAGTACTTC.

This clone was counted a few times. The chain has TRBV29-1 and TRBJ2-5; D is possibly TRBD1 (5 bases). The germline CDR1 and CDR2 sequences are SQVTM and ANQGSEA. The CDR3 length is 12 residues. Trimming removed 4 bases from V and 4 bases from J, with 10 bases in between. The CDR3 sequence is CSVGGFGETQYF. The CDR3, as DNA: TGCAGCGTTGGGGGCTTCGGAGAGACCCAGTACTTC.

V usage is TRBV7-9 and J usage is TRBJ2-7; D may be TRBD2 (6 bases). The CDR3 sequence is 14 residues long. Germline CDR1 SEHNR, CDR2 FQNEAQ (reference sequence). Trimming removed 4 bases at V and 0 bases at J, with 10 bases between. In nucleotides, the CDR3 is TGTGCCAGCAGCTCAGCGGGCCTCTCCTACGAGCAGTACTTC. The encoded protein is CASSSAGLSYEQYF.

This clone was recorded only once. The chain is built from TRBV7-3 and TRBJ2-5; 7 bases match TRBD2. The V segment lost 5 bases and the J segment 7 bases; nucleotides outside the gene matches: 7. The CDR3 runs 13 residues. Germline loops: CDR1 SGHTA, CDR2 FQGTGA. This CDR3 reads CASSPGEGRTQYF. The CDR3 region has the DNA TGTGCCAGCAGCCCCGGGGAGGGTAGGACCCAGTACTTC.

This clone was seen once. V usage is TRBV7-8 and J usage is TRBJ1-5, with D unresolved. The germline V gene encodes CDR1 SGHVS and CDR2 FQNEAQ. Trimming cost V 3 bases and J 2 bases, with 11 bases left between them. CDR3 length: 15 amino acids. In DNA, the CDR3 is TGTGCCAGCAGCTTCGGAAACCGGGGCAATCAGCCCCAGCATTTT. Residues: CASSFGNRGNQPQHF.

The DNA for the CDR3 is TGTGCCAGTAGTGGAGGACAGGGAATGTCCCTCCCCAATGAAAAACTGTTTTTT. This sequence encodes CASSGGQGMSLPNEKLFF. The J gene is TRBJ1-4, the V gene TRBV19; 8 bases align to TRBD1. The germline gives CDR1 LNHDA, CDR2 SQIVND (reference sequence). V was pared by 5 bases and J by 5 bases, with 16 bases of the junction left unmatched. This CDR3 contains 18 residues. The entire variable domain, with the rest obtained from reference TRBV19 and TRBJ1-4, is as follows: DGGITQSPKYLFRKEGQNVTLSCEQNLNHDAMYWYRQDPGQGLRLIYYSQIVNDFQKGDIAEGYSVSREKKESFPLTVTSAQKNPTAFYLCASSGGQGMSLPNEKLFFGSGTQLSVL.

The rearrangement links TRBV2 to TRBJ1-5; TRBD1 agrees at 7 bases. Looked up from germline, CDR1 is SNHLY and CDR2 is FYNNEI. Trimming cost V 5 bases and J 7 bases; bases outside gene matches: 2. CDR3 length: 12 residues. In nucleotides, the CDR3 is TGTGCCAGCAGTCGGGACAGACAGCCCCAGCATTTT. Translated: CASSRDRQPQHF.

The CDR3 loop reads CASSSRPWGPNTEAFF. The CDR3 DNA is TGTGCCAGCAGCTCTAGGCCCTGGGGGCCGAACACTGAAGCTTTCTTT. This chain links TRBV11-3 with TRBJ1-1, with D maybe TRBD1 (6 bases). This CDR3 has 16 residues. The V and J ends lost 4 bases and 1 base respectively, with 16 bases between them. Germline V gives CDR1 SGHNT, CDR2 YENEEA.

The V call is TRBV5-1, the J call TRBJ2-5, with a weak D call TRBD2 (5 bases). This CDR3 is 18 amino acids long. The V gene's germline CDR1 is SGHRS and CDR2 YFSETQ. Deletions cut 2 bases from V and 0 bases from J, with 20 bases between. CDR3 in DNA: TGCGCCAGCAGCTTAGTCATGGAGGCCGGCGGGTACCAAGAGACCCAGTACTTC. Its translation: CASSLVMEAGGYQETQYF. Variable domain in full (rest from reference TRBV5-1 and TRBJ2-5): KAGVTQTPRYLIKTRGQQVTLSCSPISGHRSVSWYQQTPGQGLQFLFEYFSETQRNKGNFPGRFSGRQFSNSRSEMNVSTLELGDSALYLCASSLVMEAGGYQETQYFGPGTRLLVL.

The chain uses TRBV5-1 and TRBJ2-3; D is possibly TRBD2 (6 bases). The germline CDR1 and CDR2 sequences are SGHRS and YFSETQ. This CDR3 is built from 14 residues. V lost 2 bases, J lost 1 base, and 8 bases lay in between. DNA of the CDR3: TGCGCCAGCAGCTTTGGAGGGGGCACAGATACGCAGTATTTT. As protein: CASSFGGGTDTQYF.

This chain connects TRBV6-5 to TRBJ1-5, with 7 bases lining up with TRBD1. Germline V gene sequence: CDR1 MNHEY, CDR2 SVGAGI. The CDR3 covers 15 residues. Trimming cost V 4 bases and J 1 base; bases outside gene matches: 4. The CDR3 spells CASSSTGWSNQPQHF. CDR3 in DNA: TGTGCCAGCAGTTCGACAGGGTGGAGCAATCAGCCCCAGCATTTT.

V usage is TRBV5-1 and J usage is TRBJ2-7, with D possibly matching TRBD1 (5 bases). The length of the CDR3 is 16 residues. V lost 5 bases and J 2 bases, leaving 20 bases between the germline ends. Germline values: CDR1 SGHRS, CDR2 YFSETQ. CDR3 coding DNA: TGCGCCAGCAGTCACGAGTGGGGCAGGGAAGCCTACGAGCAGTACTTC. This sequence encodes CASSHEWGREAYEQYF.

The chain joins TRBV5-1 to TRBJ1-4; D possibly corresponds to TRBD1 (5 bases). Germline V gene sequence: CDR1 SGHRS, CDR2 YFSETQ. There are 14 residues in the CDR3. V was shortened by 5 bases and J by 4 bases, with 12 bases between the two germline ends. The CDR3 spells CASSLTAGNEKLFF. In DNA form, the CDR3 reads TGCGCCAGCAGTTTGACAGCTGGTAATGAAAAACTGTTTTTT.

This chain links TRBV4-1 with TRBJ2-2; 10 positions agree with TRBD2. V shed 6 bases and J 6 bases; nucleotides not matched to a gene: 7. CDR3 length: 15 residues. From germline, CDR1 is MGHRA and CDR2 YSYEKL. CDR3 nucleotide sequence: TGCGCCAGCAGTAGACCGGGACTAGCGCCCGGGGAGCTGTTTTTT. This codes for CASSRPGLAPGELFF.

In this sample, this clone turned up a few times. This chain links TRBV7-3 with TRBJ1-1; D is possibly TRBD1 (5 bases). The CDR3 length is 15 residues. Germline CDR1 reads SGHTA; CDR2 reads FQGTGA. V lost 1 base to trimming and J lost 0 bases, with 9 bases between them. This CDR3 is CASSLSGRVNTEAFF. CDR3 DNA: TGTGCCAGCAGCTTAAGCGGCAGGGTGAACACTGAAGCTTTCTTT. Using reference TRBV7-3 and TRBJ1-1 for the parts outside the CDR3, the full variable domain is GAGVSQTPSNKVTEKGKYVELRCDPISGHTALYWYRQSLGQGPEFLIYFQGTGAADDSGLPNDRFFAVRPEGSVSTLKIQRTERGDSAVYLCASSLSGRVNTEAFFGQGTRLTVV.

This clone was found once. The chain recombines TRBV4-3 with TRBJ2-1, with TRBD2 identical over 13 bases. In germline, CDR1 is LGHNA, CDR2 YSLEER. The V gene end was trimmed by 3 bases and the J gene end by 8 bases; junction bases not matched to a gene: 7. The CDR3 contains 16 residues. The CDR3 DNA reads as TGCGCCAGCAGCCAGGCCGGGACTAGCGGGATGGATGAGCAGTTCTTC. Protein sequence: CASSQAGTSGMDEQFF.

CDR3: CASSPRTGQGGYEQYF. The CDR3 region has the DNA TGTGCCAGCAGCCCTAGAACGGGACAGGGGGGATACGAGCAGTACTTC. This rearrangement joins TRBV7-2 to TRBJ2-7; 11 bases are shared with TRBD1. V lost 5 bases to trimming and J lost 4 bases; unmatched junction nucleotides: 10. The length of the CDR3 is 16 residues. Germline lookup yields CDR1 SGHTA and CDR2 FQGNSA.

This rearrangement joins TRBV7-9 to TRBJ2-7; 7 bases line up with TRBD2. The CDR3 loop spans 13 amino acids. With V trimmed by 5 bases and J by 5 bases, 6 bases remained unmatched. Germline CDR1 is SEHNR and CDR2 is FQNEAQ (reference sequence). CDR3 DNA sequence: TGTGCCAGCAGCGGCGGGCGGGAGCACGAGCAGTACTTC. It specifies CASSGGREHEQYF.

This clone was seen only once. This chain joins TRBV6-5 and TRBJ1-2; unclear D gene. From germline, CDR1 is MNHEY and CDR2 SVGAGI. The CDR3 runs 14 residues. The germline V and J ends were trimmed by 4 bases and 7 bases, with 16 bases remaining between them. The CDR3 sequence is CASSSYGRPGGYTF. The CDR3 DNA follows: TGTGCCAGCAGTTCCTACGGGAGGCCGGGTGGCTACACCTTC.

This clone has a handful of counts. The V gene is TRBV5-4, the J gene TRBJ1-1; D might be TRBD1 (6 bases). Germline V gives CDR1 SGHNT, CDR2 YYREEE (reference sequence). This CDR3 spans 13 amino acids. Trimming cost V 7 bases and J 2 bases, with 12 bases left between them. CDR3 DNA: TGTGCCAGCGCCCTAGGGGGTAACACTGAAGCTTTCTTT. Amino acids: CASALGGNTEAFF.

The rearrangement joins TRBV14 to TRBJ2-1; weak D call: TRBD2 (5 bases). CDR1 and CDR2 (germline): SGHDN, FVKESK. V shed 2 bases and J shed 12 bases, with 11 bases lying between them. This CDR3 spans 12 amino acids. The CDR3 bases are TGTGCCAGCAGCCAACTGGACTGGCGGCAGTTCTTC. It translates to CASSQLDWRQFF.

The rearrangement joins TRBV28 to TRBJ2-7, with 11 bases identical to TRBD2. Trimming took 6 bases from V and 3 from J; bases not matched to a gene: 13. Germline V CDR1 and CDR2: MDHEN, SYDVKM. This CDR3 spans 17 amino acids. Here the CDR3 DNA reads TGTGCCAGCAGCAAAAGACTAGCGGGGACACCCCTCTACGAGCAGTACTTC. It translates to CASSKRLAGTPLYEQYF.

This clone was seen a single time. The junction departs from the called germline gene at one end, perhaps through a read error. Additional DNA sequences in this sample encode the identical CDR3. DNA of the CDR3: TGTGCCAGTAGGAGGGGGAATCAGCCCCAACATTTT. Its protein is CASRRGNQPQHF. V is TRBV19 and J is TRBJ1-5, with D maybe TRBD1 (6 bases). From germline, CDR1 is LNHDA and CDR2 SQIVND (reference sequence). The length of the CDR3 is 12 residues.